This T cell receptor beta chain was sequenced for a study of a mutant IDH1 vaccine in newly diagnosed glioma (dated by TCRdb to the early 2020s). In terms of the full investigation: Across visits V03 through V10, patients got a total of eight vaccinations, given in weeks 1, 3, 5, 7, 11, 15, 19 and 23. Vaccination began 4-6 weeks after radiotherapy alone, or alongside temozolomide cycles in the chemotherapy-containing groups. Of the roughly 34 treated patients, around 62% were male and approximately 38% were female, and a mean age of roughly 37 years was recorded. Before enrollment, patients had received standard therapy of radiotherapy alone, temozolomide alone, or radiochemotherapy with temozolomide; most received the combination. Six visits were used for peripheral blood collection: V03 (baseline), V05, V07, V10, V12 and V13. For exploratory analyses, around 23 treated patients had longitudinal TCRB deep sequencing done wherever samples were available. Overall results and qualifications from the work: Availability determined which PBMC samples were chosen for TCRB deep sequencing. Vaccine-induced immune responses across multiple MHC alleles were detected in 80% to 95% of patients. The authors noted that analyses of patient blood samples could not be reproduced because of sample limitations. No apparent relationship was observed between pseudoprogression and alterations in the top peripheral T cell clonotypes detected by TCRB sequencing.

Reading the label with the study, this specimen's time point is: week 23, last vaccination. Each vaccine dose, consisting of 300 ug of a 20-mer mutant IDH1 peptide in Montanide, was administered subcutaneously with topical imiquimod. Newly diagnosed WHO grade 3 or 4 IDH1-mutant astrocytomas showing loss of nuclear ATRX were present in the donors. The samples were drawn from NOA16, a multicentre, single-arm, open-label phase I trial in Germany that tested a mutant IDH1 peptide vaccine in humans for the first time. Genomic DNA for TCRB sequencing was isolated from EDTA blood with the DNeasy Blood and Tissue Kit. This clone showed up just a few times. The antigen it binds to is not known. Base qualities are missing; no much larger clone stands one base away. Per the germline V gene, MGHDK is the CDR1 and SYGVNS is the CDR2. Trimmed from V: 6 bases; trimmed from J: 9 bases; junction bases lacking a gene match: 15. There are 17 amino acids in the CDR3, from cysteine to phenylalanine inclusive. Only the CDR3 portion is preserved as DNA: 51 bases, with reading frame beginning at the first base.

The library relied on the immunoSEQ multiplex PCR assay. Following the manufacturer's protocol, the hsTCRB Kit was used to amplify rearranged TCR beta chain sequences. An Illumina MiSeq was used to sequence the TCRB libraries. The paper's data handling went like this. Demultiplexing, trimming and gene mapping were performed with the kit vendor's proprietary platform. TCRdb retrieved this table from immuneACCESS and kept in-frame rearrangements only. Not all clones are present; in checked studies, unresolved V genes account for under half, and no reason is known for the remainder. V, J and clone size derive from that table, while D and trimming were established from the DNA sequence. In all, the sample holds some 26,000 clones, and roughly 80% of those were seen once. The top ten clonotypes cover roughly a sixth of the sample.

In this chain, TRBV25-1 is recombined with TRBJ1-6, with 9 bases matching TRBD1. The sample in question was PBMCs, obtained from a glioma patient whose treatment included an IDH1 peptide vaccine. The TCR comes from a woman aged 30 to 39 with glioma. The bases are TGTGCCAGCAGCGGGACAGGGATAGGGGCTTGGGGTTCACCCCTCCACTTT. Its product reads: CASSGTGIGAWGSPLHF.